These 29 T cell receptor beta chains were sequenced from one sample in a study of response to subunit inactivated influenza vaccine. TCRdb processed the RT-PCR reads anew with MiXCR; each CDR3 protein has one entry. The sample consists of about 180,000 distinct CDR3 sequences, around 9% of them appearing once. Source: non-naive T cells sorted from PBMCs, taken on the day of vaccination. The receptors come from a man aged 50-59 years who received an inactivated influenza vaccine.

V and J are TRBV15 and TRBJ2-4; 7 bases are shared with TRBD2. Germline V gene sequence: CDR1 LNHNV, CDR2 YYDKDF (reference sequence). This CDR3 spans 16 amino acids. With 0 bases clipped from V and 8 bases from J, the junction kept 10 bases outside the gene matches. CDR3 bases: TGTGCCACCAGCAGAGATTACAGCGGGAAACGGCACATTCAGTACTTC. Its protein is CATSRDYSGKRHIQYF.

There are many counts of this clonotype. The rearrangement joins TRBV14 to TRBJ2-3; 10 positions match TRBD1. Germline V CDR1 and CDR2: SGHDN, FVKESK. CDR3 length: 15 residues. V trimming: 3 bases; J trimming: 5 bases; junction bases outside the gene matches: 5. The CDR3 loop is CASSQRQGAGDTQYF. CDR3 in DNA: TGTGCCAGCAGCCAGAGACAGGGGGCAGGAGATACGCAGTATTTT.

The V call is TRBV6-2 or TRBV6-3, the J call TRBJ1-1, with D hard to call. V shed 2 bases and J shed 5 bases, with 12 bases lying between them. The CDR3 sequence is 14 residues long. Germline CDR1 is MNHEY and CDR2 is SVGEGT. CDR3 nucleotides: TGTGCCAGCAGTTACGGTGGGCTAACTACTGAAGCTTTCTTT. It translates to CASSYGGLTTEAFF.

This clonotype has at least ten counts. The genes are TRBV12-3 or TRBV12-4 and TRBJ2-1; 12 bases match TRBD2. The trim removed 8 bases at V and 5 bases at J, leaving 4 bases unmatched. This CDR3 has 14 amino acids. The CDR3 DNA sequence: TGTGCCAGCCGGACTAGCGGGACCAACAATGAGCAGTTCTTC. Residues: CASRTSGTNNEQFF.

The rearrangement joins TRBV10-3 to TRBJ2-5; D uncertain. CDR3 length: 12 amino acids. The germline gives CDR1 ENHRY, CDR2 SYGVKD. V was shortened by 2 bases and J by 5 bases, with 6 bases between the two germline ends. The CDR3 protein is CAISEVRETQYF. The CDR3 region has the DNA TGTGCCATCAGTGAGGTACGGGAGACCCAGTACTTC.

This clonotype has just a few counts. The chain recombines TRBV6-5 with TRBJ1-1; D gene uncertain. Germline V gene sequence: CDR1 MNHEY, CDR2 SVGAGI. The CDR3 covers 13 residues. Trimming pared 2 bases from V and 5 bases from J, leaving 9 bases between. CDR3 protein: CASSYKSGTEAFF. The CDR3 bases are TGTGCCAGCAGTTACAAGTCCGGGACTGAAGCTTTCTTT.

This clonotype was picked up many times. The V call is TRBV10-3, the J call TRBJ2-5; 7 bases are shared with TRBD1. The CDR3 has 12 amino acids. Germline values: CDR1 ENHRY, CDR2 SYGVKD. The V gene end was trimmed by 8 bases and the J gene end by 2 bases; junction bases not matched to a gene: 2. The DNA for the CDR3 is TGTGCCATCGGGGGACAGCAAGAGACCCAGTACTTC. Translating it yields CAIGGQQETQYF.

The rearrangement uses TRBV12-3 or TRBV12-4 and TRBJ1-2; 11 nucleotides match TRBD1. After removal of 6 bases from V and 8 bases from J, the junction contained 5 bases not matched to a gene. This CDR3 region has 13 residues. CDR3 amino acids: CASRRTGGNGYTF. CDR3 DNA sequence: TGTGCCAGCAGGCGGACAGGGGGCAACGGCTACACCTTC.

This clonotype has ten or more counts. V usage is TRBV24-1 and J usage is TRBJ2-3, with 7 bases matching TRBD2. The CDR3 loop spans 17 amino acids. Germline CDR1 KGHDR, CDR2 SFDVKD. The ends lost 0 bases at V and 5 bases at J; junction bases unmatched: 10. The CDR3 nucleotides read TGTGCCACCAGTGATTTGAGGGTCGGCGGGAGTGGAGATACGCAGTATTTT. It encodes CATSDLRVGGSGDTQYF.

The chain uses TRBV2 and TRBJ2-1, with 9 bases identical to TRBD1. V lost 7 bases to trimming and J lost 2 bases; unmatched junction nucleotides: 6. Germline assignment: CDR1 SNHLY and CDR2 FYNNEI. The CDR3 runs 15 residues. CDR3 sequence: CASKMDRGAYNEQFF. The CDR3 nucleotides are TGTGCCAGCAAAATGGACAGGGGTGCCTACAATGAGCAGTTCTTC.

This chain connects TRBV5-1 to TRBJ2-3, with TRBD1 matching over 10 bases. CDR1 is SGHRS and CDR2 is YFSETQ in the germline V gene. J lost 5 bases, V lost 4 bases, and 7 bases had no gene match. The CDR3 spans 15 residues. The CDR3 spells CASSVGQGRGDTQYF. The CDR3 nucleotides read TGCGCCAGCAGCGTGGGACAGGGGAGGGGAGATACGCAGTATTTT.

In this sample, this clonotype turned up many times. The chain has TRBV18 and TRBJ2-3; the D is unclear. The germline V gene has CDR1 KGHSH and CDR2 LQKENI. The CDR3 covers 16 residues. Trimming cost V 3 bases and J 8 bases, with 21 bases left between them. CDR3 nucleotides: TGTGCCAGCTCACCTGGTCCCCAGGACCGCTTGCTTACGCAGTATTTT. It specifies CASSPGPQDRLLTQYF. Filled out from reference TRBV18 and TRBJ2-3, the complete variable domain reads NAGVMQNPRHLVRRRGQEARLRCSPMKGHSHVYWYRQLPEEGLKFMVYLQKENIIDESGMPKERFSAEFPKEGPSILRIQQVVRGDSAAYFCASSPGPQDRLLTQYFGPGTRLTVL.

The CDR3 DNA reads TGTGCCACCAGCAGAGCAAACGGGCAGCAGTTCTTC. It translates to CATSRANGQQFF. The chain joins TRBV15 to TRBJ2-1; D is undetermined. The CDR3 is 12 residues long. Germline-derived CDR1 and CDR2 are LNHNV and YYDKDF (reference sequence). Trimming removed 1 base from V and 11 bases from J, with 9 bases in between.

This clonotype was seen at least ten times. The rearrangement links TRBV7-2 to TRBJ2-3; D call uncertain. The CDR3 sequence is 13 residues long. Germline V gene sequence: CDR1 SGHTA, CDR2 FQGNSA. V was clipped by 1 base and J by 4 bases, with 6 bases between them. The CDR3 DNA follows: TGTGCCAGCAGCTTAGGAGGATCAGATACGCAGTATTTT. Translation gives CASSLGGSDTQYF.

The chain has TRBV10-3 and TRBJ2-5; TRBD1 is a possible D gene (6 bases). Germline lookup yields CDR1 ENHRY and CDR2 SYGVKD. The V gene lost 2 bases and the J gene lost 6 bases, with 13 bases spanning the gap. The CDR3 extends over 14 amino acids. The DNA for the CDR3 is TGTGCCATCAGTGAGCCCGGGACATCAAAGACCCAGTACTTC. Amino acids: CAISEPGTSKTQYF.

This clonotype was counted a few times. J is TRBJ1-1 and V is TRBV5-1; D gene ambiguous. This CDR3 contains 14 residues. The V gene's germline CDR1 is SGHRS and CDR2 YFSETQ. Trimming shortened V by 1 base and J by 3 bases, and 10 bases separated the two germline ends. The CDR3, as DNA: TGCGCCAGCAGCTTGAACAAAGGATACACTGAAGCTTTCTTT. Amino acid sequence: CASSLNKGYTEAFF.

This clonotype was picked up a small number of times. The chain carries TRBV27 and TRBJ1-2, with a possible D match to TRBD1 (6 bases). Germline CDR1 is MNHEY and CDR2 is SMNVEV (reference sequence). Trimming stripped 5 bases from V and 8 bases from J, with 15 bases between. The CDR3 totals 13 residues. In DNA, the CDR3 is TGTGCCAGCAGTCCCCGACAGGCTCGGGGCTACACCTTC. As protein: CASSPRQARGYTF.

This clonotype has at least ten counts. J is TRBJ2-3 and V is TRBV12-3 or TRBV12-4; D is undetermined. CDR3 size: 15 residues. Trimming took 7 bases from V and 0 from J, leaving 14 bases between them. CDR3 sequence reads: CASTNVPTSTDTQYF. CDR3 in DNA: TGTGCCAGCACCAACGTTCCCACGAGCACAGATACGCAGTATTTT.

The chain combines TRBV7-8 with TRBJ2-7; perhaps TRBD1 as D (6 bases). Trimming removed 1 base from V and 2 bases from J, with 18 bases in between. The germline V gene encodes CDR1 SGHVS and CDR2 FQNEAQ. This CDR3 comprises 17 residues. In nucleotides, the CDR3 is TGTGCCAGCAGCTTAGAGGAGACCGGGACAAACACCTACGAGCAGTACTTC. It translates to CASSLEETGTNTYEQYF.

The table lists this clonotype with many counts. The chain recombines TRBV4-2 with TRBJ2-7, with 7 bases fitting TRBD1. Looked up from germline, CDR1 is LGHNA and CDR2 is YNFKEQ. J was trimmed by 4 bases and V by 4 bases; bases with no gene match: 19. The CDR3 runs 18 residues. The CDR3 coding sequence is TGTGCCAGCAGCCGAGACCTTAGTAGGACAGGCCTCCCTTACGAGCAGTACTTC. Amino acids: CASSRDLSRTGLPYEQYF.

The V and J genes are TRBV6-2 or TRBV6-3 and TRBJ2-7, with D maybe TRBD2 (5 bases). This CDR3 has 14 residues. The germline V gene encodes CDR1 MNHEY and CDR2 SVGEGT. Trimming took off 2 bases at V and 2 bases at J, with 10 bases between the two ends. CDR3 nucleotides: TGTGCCAGCAGTTACGGTGAGGAGGCCTACGAGCAGTACTTC. Its protein is CASSYGEEAYEQYF.

There are a few counts of this clonotype. The chain carries TRBV6-1 and TRBJ2-1; possibly TRBD2 for D (5 bases). CDR3 length: 15 residues. Trimming stripped 8 bases from V and 7 bases from J, with 21 bases between. Germline V gives CDR1 MNHNS, CDR2 SASEGT. CDR3 sequence: CASEGRAGTLNEQFF. The CDR3 region has the DNA TGTGCCAGCGAGGGTCGGGCAGGTACCCTTAATGAGCAGTTCTTC.

Only a few counts were recorded for this clonotype. The CDR3 loop reads CAISEGREGHNEQFF. CDR3 coding DNA: TGTGCCATCAGTGAGGGGAGAGAGGGGCACAATGAGCAGTTCTTC. V and J are TRBV10-3 and TRBJ2-1; D possibly uses TRBD1 or TRBD2 (5 bases each). The length of the CDR3 is 15 residues. Trimming stripped 2 bases from V and 5 bases from J, with 13 bases between. The germline gives CDR1 ENHRY, CDR2 SYGVKD.

This chain links TRBV6-6 with TRBJ1-2, with D maybe TRBD1 (5 bases). This CDR3 spans 13 amino acids. CDR1 and CDR2 (germline): MNHNY, SVGAGI (reference sequence). V was cut by 6 bases and J by 6 bases, with 14 bases left in between. CDR3 coding DNA: TGTGCCAGCAGGCGCTCCAGGGAGGATGGCTACACCTTC. Encoded protein: CASRRSREDGYTF.

At least ten counts were recorded for this clonotype. This chain uses TRBV27 with TRBJ2-1; D might be TRBD2 (6 bases). The germline gives CDR1 MNHEY, CDR2 SMNVEV (reference sequence). V lost 2 bases and J lost 8, with 19 bases in between. The CDR3 covers 16 residues. CDR3 in DNA: TGTGCCAGCAGTTTAACGGTGCTAGCGACTTATGATGAGCAGTTCTTC. Its translation is CASSLTVLATYDEQFF.

The table lists this clonotype with a few counts. The gene calls are TRBV3-1 and TRBJ1-1; D not certain. There are 16 residues in the CDR3. CDR1 LGHDT and CDR2 YNNKEL come from the germline V gene (reference sequence). Between the trimmed V and J ends, which lost 1 base and 1 base, there was a span of 13 bases. CDR3 residues: CASSQARGVRNTEAFF. Here the CDR3 DNA reads TGTGCCAGCAGCCAAGCTCGCGGGGTGAGGAACACTGAAGCTTTCTTT. The whole variable domain, remainder taken from reference TRBV3-1 and TRBJ1-1, is DTAVSQTPKYLVTQMGNDKSIKCEQNLGHDTMYWYKQDSKKFLKIMFSYNNKELIINETVPNRFSPKSPDKAHLNLHINSLELGDSAVYFCASSQARGVRNTEAFFGQGTRLTVV.

The rearrangement joins TRBV2 to TRBJ2-5, with D unresolved. The CDR3 is 14 residues long. CDR1 and CDR2 (germline): SNHLY, FYNNEI. Trimming took 1 base from V and 4 from J, leaving 10 bases between them. The CDR3 region is CASSEDGFGETQYF. The CDR3 region has the DNA TGTGCCAGCAGTGAAGATGGGTTTGGAGAGACCCAGTACTTC.

The chain employs TRBV10-1 and TRBJ1-1; 8 nucleotides align to TRBD1. CDR3 length: 16 amino acids. Unmatched junction bases numbered 9, after V lost 5 bases and J lost 1 base. Germline loops: CDR1 WNHNN, CDR2 SYGVQD (reference sequence). CDR3 sequence reads: CASSRGQGSANTEAFF. In nucleotides, the CDR3 is TGCGCCAGCAGTAGAGGACAGGGATCGGCGAACACTGAAGCTTTCTTT.

This clonotype was counted a few times. The CDR3 region is CASKAGTSGNFNEQFF. DNA for the CDR3: TGTGCCAGTAAAGCCGGGACTAGCGGGAACTTCAATGAGCAGTTCTTC. The chain links TRBV28 to TRBJ2-1; 13 positions agree with TRBD2. This CDR3 is 16 amino acids long. Germline-derived CDR1 and CDR2 are MDHEN and SYDVKM. V trimming: 9 bases; J trimming: 6 bases; junction bases outside the gene matches: 11.